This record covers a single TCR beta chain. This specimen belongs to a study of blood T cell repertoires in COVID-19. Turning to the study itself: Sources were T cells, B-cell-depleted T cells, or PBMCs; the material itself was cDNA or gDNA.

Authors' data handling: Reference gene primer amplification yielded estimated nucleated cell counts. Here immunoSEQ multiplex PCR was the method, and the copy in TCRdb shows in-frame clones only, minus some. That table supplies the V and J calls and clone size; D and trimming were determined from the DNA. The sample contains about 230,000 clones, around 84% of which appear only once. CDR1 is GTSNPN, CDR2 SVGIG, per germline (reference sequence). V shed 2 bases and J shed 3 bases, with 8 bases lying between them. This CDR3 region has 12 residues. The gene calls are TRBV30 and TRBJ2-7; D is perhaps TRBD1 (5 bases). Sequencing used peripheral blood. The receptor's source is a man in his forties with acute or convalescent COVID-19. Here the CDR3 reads CAWSKGFYEQYF. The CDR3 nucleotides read TGTGCCTGGAGTAAGGGGTTCTACGAGCAGTACTTC.